The clone carrying this T cell receptor beta chain was seen a handful of times. TCRdb keeps only in-frame clones here, not all; method: immunoSEQ multiplex PCR. This table has 200,000 to 250,000 clones, 75% to 85% appearing once. Living in about two dozen US areas, the participants were between about 18 and 90 years of age. The data are from a study of blood T cell repertoires in COVID-19. With 10 bases removed from V and 3 bases from J, the gap between germline ends came to 19 bases. The CDR3 runs 14 residues. Germline-derived CDR1 and CDR2 are MDHEN and SYDVKM. V gene TRBV28 combines with J gene TRBJ2-7, with a weak D call TRBD2 (5 bases). This TCR was recovered from a man aged 40-49 years who had recovered from COVID-19. Sequencing was carried out using PBMCs or T cells enriched from blood (not recorded which). The CDR3 is CATVAIRGNYEQYF. The CDR3 nucleotides are TGTGCCACGGTTGCGATACGGGGAAACTACGAGCAGTACTTC.